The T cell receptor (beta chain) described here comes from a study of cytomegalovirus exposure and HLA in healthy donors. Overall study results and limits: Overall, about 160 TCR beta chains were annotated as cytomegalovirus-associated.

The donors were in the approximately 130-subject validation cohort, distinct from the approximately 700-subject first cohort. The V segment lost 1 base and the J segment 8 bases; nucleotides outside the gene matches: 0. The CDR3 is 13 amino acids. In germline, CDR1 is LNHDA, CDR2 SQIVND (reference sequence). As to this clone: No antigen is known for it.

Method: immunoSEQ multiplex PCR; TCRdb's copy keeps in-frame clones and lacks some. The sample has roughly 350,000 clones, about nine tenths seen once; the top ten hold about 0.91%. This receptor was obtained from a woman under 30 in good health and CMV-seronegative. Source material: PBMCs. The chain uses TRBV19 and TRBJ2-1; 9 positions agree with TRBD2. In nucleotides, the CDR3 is TGTGCCAGTAGTATAGGACTAGCGGATGAGCAGTTCTTC. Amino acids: CASSIGLADEQFF.